This is a list of T cell receptor beta chains from one sample in a study of shared clonotypes between healthy human individuals. Method: immunoSEQ multiplex PCR; TCRdb's copy keeps in-frame clones and lacks some. The repertoire includes roughly 2 million clones, roughly 94% of them detected once, and 0.13% sits in the top ten. The sequenced material came from naive CD4+ T cells sorted from blood. Receptors originate from a young man in good health. The CDR3 runs from the conserved cysteine through the conserved F or W.

J: TRBJ1-2; V: TRBV6-1; CDR3: CASSEAPAGNYGYTF
J: TRBJ1-2; V: TRBV6-6; CDR3: CASSGTETYGYTF
J: TRBJ1-2; V: TRBV9; CDR3: CASSVDRGDYGYTF
J: TRBJ2-7; V: TRBV4-1; CDR3: CASSQEGSAGEQYF
J: TRBJ2-2; V: TRBV6-5; CDR3: CASSPAYTGELFF
J: TRBJ2-3; V: TRBV19; CDR3: CASSIRDRGLTDTQYF
J: TRBJ1-5; V: TRBV5-6; CDR3: CASSLLADRSNQPQHF
J: TRBJ2-7; V: TRBV7-9; CDR3: CASSLVSGGRSYEQYF
J: TRBJ2-2; V: TRBV10-2; CDR3: CASSEFSPNTGELFF
J: TRBJ1-2; V: TRBV7-9; CDR3: CASSLGGGWTGYTF
J: TRBJ2-5; V: TRBV7-2; CDR3: CASSLDVSPWATQYF
J: TRBJ1-2; V: TRBV29-1; CDR3: CSVMQTTSGNYGYTF
J: TRBJ2-7; V: TRBV7-2; CDR3: CASSPVGGGYYEQYF
J: TRBJ1-2; V: TRBV9; CDR3: CASSALVGPDQKNPYGYTF
J: TRBJ2-1; V: TRBV10-3; CDR3: CAISEPKAGLARIDEQFF
J: TRBJ1-5; V: TRBV6-1; CDR3: CASSDSQPQHF
J: TRBJ2-2; V: TRBV18; CDR3: CASAQVASGELFF
J: TRBJ1-4; V: TRBV18; CDR3: CASSLSALNEKLFF
J: TRBJ2-5; V: TRBV2; CDR3: CASSDMTGAGETQYF
J: TRBJ2-5; V: TRBV18; CDR3: CASSRSTKQETQYF
J: TRBJ2-1; V: TRBV7-9; CDR3: CASSFRTTHNEQFF
J: TRBJ1-1; V: TRBV30; CDR3: CAWSVLDRENTEAFF
J: TRBJ2-1; V: TRBV10-3; CDR3: CAISESGTGRYNEQFF
J: TRBJ2-2; V: TRBV7-3; CDR3: CASSPGAGGTGELFF
J: TRBJ1-1; V: TRBV7-9; CDR3: CASRQGKEAFF
J: TRBJ1-5; V: TRBV23-1; CDR3: CASSLPRGGSNQPQHF
J: TRBJ2-4; V: TRBV28; CDR3: CASRFSGSSRKNIQYF
J: TRBJ2-1; V: TRBV2; CDR3: CASKIGTSYNEQFF
J: TRBJ2-7; V: TRBV10-2; CDR3: CASRMTSGNYEQYF
J: TRBJ1-1; V: TRBV18; CDR3: CASSPGQGTVTEAFF
J: TRBJ2-1; V: TRBV5-1; CDR3: CASSQTGTSGQSKRNEQFF
J: TRBJ1-3; V: TRBV25-1; CDR3: CASSAGQGVSSGNTIYF
J: TRBJ2-1; V: TRBV7-2; CDR3: CASSWTSGLYNEQFF
J: TRBJ2-5; V: TRBV5-1; CDR3: CASSQDVPGPQETQYF
J: TRBJ1-2; V: TRBV18; CDR3: CASSPTGATGYGYTF
J: TRBJ2-3; V: TRBV7-2; CDR3: CASRRLASTDTQYF
J: TRBJ2-5; V: TRBV5-5; CDR3: CASSSTGGMETQYF
J: TRBJ2-3; V: TRBV6-1; CDR3: CASRRTGTYTQYF
J: TRBJ1-2; V: TRBV7-2; CDR3: CASSQQGSYGYTF
J: TRBJ2-7; V: TRBV5-5; CDR3: CASSPGQALTYEQYF
J: TRBJ2-5; V: TRBV5-4; CDR3: CASSSGLAGVETQYF
J: TRBJ1-3; V: TRBV20-1; CDR3: CSAKAGNTIYF
J: TRBJ1-1; V: TRBV7-9; CDR3: CASSSNRVATEAFF
J: TRBJ2-5; V: TRBV28; CDR3: CASSRSGKPRQQETQYF
J: TRBJ2-2; V: TRBV5-1; CDR3: CASRQANTGELFF
J: TRBJ2-5; V: TRBV6-5; CDR3: CASGQTGVVETQYF
J: TRBJ2-7; V: TRBV5-4; CDR3: CASSLGTQAYEQYF
J: TRBJ2-1; V: TRBV7-2; CDR3: CASSLAGRGNEQFF
J: TRBJ2-7; V: TRBV5-1; CDR3: CASYPDVAYEQYF
J: TRBJ2-3; V: TRBV7-2; CDR3: CASRVVAGIDTQYF